A single sample gave rise to the 23 T cell receptor beta chains below, sequenced in a study of patients and donors after allogeneic stem cell transplantation. One entry per CDR3 protein results from TCRdb running MiXCR on the RT-PCR reads. Of roughly 880,000 distinct CDR3 sequences in the sample, roughly 18% are singletons; the top ten hold roughly 6%. Sequencing was performed on blood, either unsorted or a sorted T cell fraction (not recorded which). The receptors originated from a human donor who was either an allogeneic HSCT recipient or a stem cell or donor lymphocyte infusion donor (not recorded which). It is not recorded whose cells these are; they may come from a transplant donor.

The V gene is TRBV29-1, the J gene TRBJ1-1, with D perhaps TRBD1 (6 bases). Germline loops: CDR1 SQVTM, CDR2 ANQGSEA. V was cut by 6 bases and J by 0 bases, with 14 bases left in between. This CDR3 contains 14 residues. In nucleotides, the CDR3 is TGCAGCGTAAAAAGGACAGTCATGAACACTGAAGCTTTCTTT. This translates into CSVKRTVMNTEAFF.

This clonotype appeared a few times. CDR3 protein: CATSREGGGTEAFF. For the CDR3, the DNA is TGTGCCACCAGCAGAGAGGGGGGCGGAACTGAAGCTTTCTTT. This rearrangement joins TRBV15 to TRBJ1-1; D perhaps matches TRBD1 (6 bases). The V gene lost 0 bases and the J gene lost 5 bases, with 10 bases spanning the gap. CDR3 length equals 14 residues. The germline gives CDR1 LNHNV, CDR2 YYDKDF (reference sequence).

This clonotype occurred a few times. The V call is TRBV4-3, the J call TRBJ2-7, with a possible D match to TRBD1 (6 bases). This CDR3 spans 14 amino acids. The V end was cut by 0 bases, the J end by 5 bases, with 11 bases between. CDR1 is LGHNA, CDR2 YSLEER, per germline. CDR3 sequence reads: CASSQDLWDNEQYF. In DNA, the CDR3 is TGCGCCAGCAGCCAAGATCTCTGGGACAACGAGCAGTACTTC.

The CDR3 protein is CSAKDRVDYGYTF. The CDR3 nucleotides read TGCAGCGCCAAGGACAGGGTCGACTATGGCTACACCTTC. J is TRBJ1-2 and V is TRBV29-1; 8 nucleotides align to TRBD1. Per the germline V gene, CDR1 is SQVTM and CDR2 is ANQGSEA. This CDR3 comprises 13 residues. Trimming removed 7 bases from V and 3 bases from J; junction bases left unmatched: 7.

This clonotype was observed many times. The chain uses TRBV7-2 and TRBJ2-5, with 8 bases fitting TRBD1. The V gene's germline CDR1 is SGHTA and CDR2 FQGNSA. V lost 6 bases, J lost 4 bases, and 4 bases stayed unmatched. CDR3 length: 13 residues. In DNA form, the CDR3 reads TGTGCCAGCAGTCGGACAGGGAGAGAGACCCAGTACTTC. The encoded protein is CASSRTGRETQYF.

This clonotype was seen a few times. The rearrangement joins TRBV29-1 to TRBJ2-7; 10 bases line up with TRBD1. The junction had 3 bases not matched to a gene; V was cut back by 7 bases and J by 3 bases. Germline loops: CDR1 SQVTM, CDR2 ANQGSEA. There are 12 residues in the CDR3. CDR3 coding DNA: TGCAGCGGCGGGACAGGGGTCTACGAGCAGTACTTC. Protein: CSGGTGVYEQYF.

This clonotype was found many times. The rearrangement uses TRBV5-1 and TRBJ1-2, with 12 bases that match TRBD1. The CDR3 extends over 15 amino acids. V gave up 4 bases and J gave up 6 bases; unmatched junction bases: 7. Germline V gene sequence: CDR1 SGHRS, CDR2 YFSETQ. DNA of the CDR3: TGCGCCAGCAGCCCCTCCGGGACAGGGGGCGATGGCTACACCTTC. This gives the protein CASSPSGTGGDGYTF.

The CDR3 spells CASSVWRGLTGELFF. The CDR3 nucleotides are TGTGCCAGCAGCGTCTGGAGGGGCCTCACCGGGGAGCTGTTTTTT. The chain recombines TRBV3-1 with TRBJ2-2; TRBD2 is a possible D gene (6 bases). The V end lost 5 bases, the J end lost 4 bases, and 14 bases lay between the germline ends. This CDR3 contains 15 residues. Looked up from germline, CDR1 is LGHDT and CDR2 is YNNKEL (reference sequence).

The V gene is TRBV11-2, the J gene TRBJ2-7, with a weak D call TRBD1 (5 bases). From germline, CDR1 is SGHAT and CDR2 FQNNGV. Trimming cost V 2 bases and J 6 bases, with 17 bases left between them. The CDR3 sequence is 15 residues long. In nucleotides, the CDR3 is TGTGCCAGCAGCTTAATTTTCAGGGTATCTGGCGAGCAGTACTTC. The encoded protein is CASSLIFRVSGEQYF.

CDR3 coding DNA: TGTGCCAGTAGTGTCAGGGTTGTGAAGGGAAACATTCAGTACTTC. Its protein product is CASSVRVVKGNIQYF. The chain is built from TRBV19 and TRBJ2-4; D is possibly TRBD1 (5 bases). The length of the CDR3 is 15 residues. The germline V and J ends were trimmed by 5 bases and 6 bases, with 17 bases remaining between them. Germline V lookup: CDR1 LNHDA, CDR2 SQIVND (reference sequence).

This clonotype was observed a few times. V is TRBV7-9 and J is TRBJ2-5, with D tentatively TRBD1 or TRBD2 (6 bases each). Germline assignment: CDR1 SEHNR and CDR2 FQNEAQ (reference sequence). The CDR3 sequence is 15 residues long. With 4 bases removed from V and 5 bases from J, the gap between germline ends came to 17 bases. CDR3 loop: CASSSPKRGRETQYF. Written as DNA, the CDR3 is TGTGCCAGCAGCTCTCCCAAAAGGGGGAGGGAGACCCAGTACTTC.

V usage is TRBV29-1 and J usage is TRBJ2-2, with D uncertain. Germline CDR1 is SQVTM and CDR2 is ANQGSEA. The V and J ends lost 6 bases and 0 bases respectively, with 11 bases between them. The CDR3 has 14 residues. CDR3 DNA sequence: TGCAGCGTGAAGGACGGTCCGAACACCGGGGAGCTGTTTTTT. This sequence encodes CSVKDGPNTGELFF.

The CDR3 sequence: CSARVPRGGASEQYF. CDR3 DNA sequence: TGCAGTGCTAGAGTACCGCGGGGGGGTGCGTCCGAGCAGTACTTC. This chain uses TRBV20-1 with TRBJ2-7; 9 positions match TRBD2. V trimming: 1 base; J trimming: 6 bases; junction bases outside the gene matches: 10. CDR3 length: 15 amino acids. The germline gives CDR1 DFQATT, CDR2 SNEGSKA (reference sequence).

The chain has TRBV4-2 and TRBJ2-6; 11 nucleotides line up with TRBD1. Germline V gene lookup returns CDR1 LGHNA and CDR2 YNFKEQ. This CDR3 is built from 19 residues. Unmatched junction bases numbered 6, after V lost 1 base and J lost 1 base. CDR3 nucleotide sequence: TGTGCCAGCAGCCAAGCCCCAGGACAGGGGGCATCTGGGGCCAACGTCCTGACTTTC. Residues: CASSQAPGQGASGANVLTF.

This clonotype turned up a few times. This chain's CDR3 is CAIRDMWAPEQFF. As DNA, the CDR3 is TGTGCCATCCGGGACATGTGGGCTCCTGAGCAGTTCTTC. The chain employs TRBV10-3 and TRBJ2-1; tentatively, D is TRBD1 (6 bases). The V and J ends lost 8 bases and 9 bases respectively, with 17 bases between them. Germline-derived CDR1 and CDR2 are ENHRY and SYGVKD. The CDR3 sequence is 13 residues long.

The chain joins TRBV7-2 to TRBJ2-3, with 16 bases identical to TRBD2. Trimming at V came to 5 bases and at J to 4 bases, leaving 6 bases not matched to a gene. Germline V gives CDR1 SGHTA, CDR2 FQGNSA. The length of the CDR3 is 17 residues. DNA for the CDR3: TGTGCCAGCAGCATAACCGGGACTAGCGGGAGGGCAGATACGCAGTATTTT. Residues: CASSITGTSGRADTQYF.

The chain uses TRBV5-1 and TRBJ2-7; TRBD1 matches 8 bases. V trimming: 3 bases; J trimming: 6 bases; junction bases outside the gene matches: 11. CDR1 and CDR2 (germline): SGHRS, YFSETQ. This CDR3 contains 15 residues. Here the CDR3 reads CASSYIPGQGVEQYF. The CDR3 nucleotides read TGCGCCAGCAGCTACATACCCGGACAGGGCGTCGAGCAGTACTTC. Complete variable domain (other parts from reference TRBV5-1 and TRBJ2-7): KAGVTQTPRYLIKTRGQQVTLSCSPISGHRSVSWYQQTPGQGLQFLFEYFSETQRNKGNFPGRFSGRQFSNSRSEMNVSTLELGDSALYLCASSYIPGQGVEQYFGPGTRLTVT.

This chain connects TRBV4-3 to TRBJ2-5; D is undetermined. V was shortened by 3 bases and J by 5 bases, with 10 bases between the two germline ends. CDR3 length: 13 residues. Per the germline V gene, CDR1 is LGHNA and CDR2 is YSLEER. CDR3 nucleotides: TGCGCCAGCAGCCAGGGTCAGTTGGAGACCCAGTACTTC. Amino acids: CASSQGQLETQYF.

The J gene is TRBJ2-3, the V gene TRBV29-1; D uncertain. The CDR3 sequence is 14 residues long. CDR1 and CDR2 from the germline V gene are SQVTM and ANQGSEA. V lost 3 bases and J lost 0, with 10 bases in between. The CDR3 sequence is CSVERRWSTDTQYF. CDR3 sequence (DNA): TGCAGCGTTGAGCGGCGGTGGAGCACAGATACGCAGTATTTT.

The rearrangement joins TRBV20-1 to TRBJ1-1; D perhaps matches TRBD1 (6 bases). The CDR3 has 13 amino acids. Germline V CDR1 and CDR2: DFQATT, SNEGSKA (reference sequence). V was cut by 5 bases and J by 10 bases, with 20 bases left in between. The CDR3 coding sequence is TGCAGTGCTGAAAAACAGGGATTCCTTGTAGCTTTCTTT. This encodes CSAEKQGFLVAFF.

The chain uses TRBV7-9 and TRBJ1-2; D gene ambiguous. Germline V gene lookup returns CDR1 SEHNR and CDR2 FQNEAQ (reference sequence). Trimming pared 0 bases from V and 0 bases from J, leaving 11 bases between. There are 16 residues in the CDR3. The CDR3 nucleotides are TGTGCCAGCAGCTTAGCTCTGGCAGAGACTAACTATGGCTACACCTTC. It encodes CASSLALAETNYGYTF.

This clonotype showed up just a few times. V usage is TRBV2 and J usage is TRBJ1-5; weak D call: TRBD1 (6 bases). V lost 4 bases, J lost 16 bases, and 14 bases lay in between. Per germline, CDR1 SNHLY and CDR2 FYNNEI. CDR3 length: 11 residues. The CDR3 DNA follows: TGTGCCAGCAGTGGGGGGCTTGGCGCACATTTT. This gives the protein CASSGGLGAHF.

The V call is TRBV7-8, the J call TRBJ1-1, with no clear D. CDR1 is SGHVS, CDR2 FQNEAQ, per germline. This CDR3 has 12 residues. V gave up 2 bases and J gave up 10 bases, with 11 bases separating them. DNA of the CDR3: TGTGCCAGCAGCTTACGGGCCAGAGGAGCTTTCTTT. Its protein is CASSLRARGAFF.